Listed below are T cell receptor beta chains from one sample, sequenced in a study of T cells in Graves' hyperthyroidism and ophthalmopathy. TCRdb used MiXCR to reprocess the multiplex PCR reads, holding one entry per CDR3 protein. The sample consists of about 98,000 distinct CDR3 sequences, 40% of them appearing once. The sample consisted of peripheral blood or thyroid tissue (not recorded which). These receptors were obtained from a woman aged 30 to 39 with Graves' hyperthyroidism. Each CDR3 is given with its conserved first and last residue. D genes are given only for firm matches. Size values are once, few and many counts, or a class for expanded clones, and some rows have none.

CDR3aa,CDR3nt,abundance,j_gene,d_gene,v_gene
CASRRTGRGEQYF,TGTGCCAGCAGGAGGACAGGGCGTGGTGAGCAGTACTTC,many,TRBJ2-7,TRBD1,TRBV28
CSARAPSGSSYEQYF,TGCAGTGCTAGAGCCCCTAGCGGGAGCTCCTACGAGCAGTACTTC,-,TRBJ2-7,TRBD2,TRBV20-1
CASSFGGSGAGELFF,TGCGCCAGCAGCTTTGGCGGGAGTGGCGCCGGGGAGCTGTTTTTT,many,TRBJ2-2,TRBD2,TRBV5-1
CASSLTLGRNYGYTF,TGCGCCAGCAGCTTGACGCTTGGCAGAAACTATGGCTACACCTTC,many,TRBJ1-2,-,TRBV5-1
CTAHTGSIQETQYF,TGTACCGCCCATACCGGGTCTATCCAAGAGACCCAGTACTTC,-,TRBJ2-5,-,TRBV15
CASSPRAGALDTQYF,TGTGCCAGCAGCCCCCGAGCGGGAGCCTTAGATACGCAGTATTTT,-,TRBJ2-3,TRBD2,TRBV7-9
CAWSVTGGEKLFF,TGTGCCTGGAGTGTTACCGGGGGCGAAAAACTGTTTTTT,many,TRBJ1-4,-,TRBV30
CASSDSGSFYEQYF,TGTGCCAGCAGCGATAGCGGGAGCTTTTACGAGCAGTACTTC,-,TRBJ2-7,TRBD2,TRBV7-9
CSVGDIYGYTF,TGCAGCGTCGGGGACATCTATGGCTACACCTTC,-,TRBJ1-2,-,TRBV29-1
CASSANGQGNSPLHF,TGCGCCAGCAGCGCGAATGGACAGGGCAATTCACCCCTCCACTTT,-,TRBJ1-6,TRBD1,TRBV5-1
CASSLEMGLARTQYF,TGTGCCAGCAGCCTAGAAATGGGACTAGCCCGCACGCAGTATTTT,-,TRBJ2-3,TRBD2,TRBV14